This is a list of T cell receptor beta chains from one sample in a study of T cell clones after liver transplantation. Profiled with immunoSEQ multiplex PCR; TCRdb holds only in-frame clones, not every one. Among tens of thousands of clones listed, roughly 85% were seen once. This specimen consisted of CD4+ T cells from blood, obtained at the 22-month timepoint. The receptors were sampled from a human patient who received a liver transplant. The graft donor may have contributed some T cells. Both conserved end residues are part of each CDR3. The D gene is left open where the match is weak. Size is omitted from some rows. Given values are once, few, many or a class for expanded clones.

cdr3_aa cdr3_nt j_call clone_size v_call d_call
CSVHLSGTREYEQFF TGCAGCGTCCACCTCAGCGGGACCCGAGAATATGAGCAGTTCTTC TRBJ2-1 few TRBV29-1 TRBD2
CASSVGDRVADTQYF TGTGCCAGCAGCGTAGGGGACAGGGTAGCAGATACGCAGTATTTT TRBJ2-3 - TRBV9 TRBD1
CASSLASLAGQETQYF TGCGCCAGCAGCTTGGCTTCACTAGCGGGGCAAGAGACCCAGTACTTC TRBJ2-5 - TRBV5-1 TRBD2
CASSAFKENYEQYF TGTGCCAGCAGCGCGTTTAAAGAGAACTACGAGCAGTACTTC TRBJ2-7 - TRBV9 -
CASSYGMAGGRNEQFF TGTGCCAGCAGTTACGGCATGGCGGGGGGGCGTAATGAGCAGTTCTTC TRBJ2-1 once TRBV6-5 TRBD2
CASSQDWASAYEQYF TGCGCCAGCAGCCAAGATTGGGCTAGCGCTTACGAGCAGTACTTC TRBJ2-7 - TRBV4-3 -
CASSQQGGSYEQYF TGTGCCAGCAGCCAACAGGGGGGGAGCTACGAGCAGTACTTC TRBJ2-7 once TRBV2 -
CASSLRRRLGRPHTEAFF TGTGCCAGCAGCTTAAGGAGACGGCTGGGGAGACCCCACACTGAAGCTTTCTTT TRBJ1-1 once TRBV7-2 -
CASSYRLAGESEQFF TGTGCCAGCAGTTACCGGCTAGCGGGAGAAAGTGAGCAGTTCTTC TRBJ2-1 - TRBV6-6 TRBD2
CASSRESSTDTQYF TGTGCCAGCAGCCGGGAGTCTAGCACAGATACGCAGTATTTT TRBJ2-3 - TRBV6-1 -
CASSIPGQGGSGEQFF TGTGCCAGTAGTATACCGGGACAGGGCGGGTCTGGTGAGCAGTTCTTC TRBJ2-1 - TRBV19 TRBD1
CASSPGVSRDSQPQHF TGTGCCAGCTCACCAGGAGTGAGCAGGGACAGTCAGCCCCAGCATTTT TRBJ1-5 - TRBV18 TRBD1
CAITPNSDEKLFF TGTGCCATCACTCCGAATTCTGATGAAAAACTGTTTTTT TRBJ1-4 - TRBV10-3 -
CASSLYTTGELFF TGCGCCAGCAGCTTGTACACCACCGGGGAGCTGTTTTTT TRBJ2-2 - TRBV5-1 -
CASSPNRGTGELFF TGTGCCAGCAGTCCCAACAGGGGCACCGGGGAGCTGTTTTTT TRBJ2-2 few TRBV7-3 TRBD1
CASSPSGAYEQYF TGTGCCAGCTCACCATCCGGAGCTTACGAGCAGTACTTC TRBJ2-7 once TRBV18 -
CASSYGRGSNEQFF TGTGCCAGCAGTTACGGCAGGGGTAGCAATGAGCAGTTCTTC TRBJ2-1 once TRBV6-5 -
CASSPGTLNEQYF TGCGCCAGCAGCCCGGGCACTCTCAACGAGCAGTACTTC TRBJ2-7 - TRBV5-1 -
CASSQDPDSLEQYF TGTGCCAGCAGCCAAGATCCGGATAGTCTCGAGCAGTACTTC TRBJ2-7 few TRBV4-2 -
CASSEQESAYEQYF TGTGCCAGCAGTGAACAGGAATCAGCCTACGAGCAGTACTTC TRBJ2-7 once TRBV6-5 -
CASSLSTSGRETQYF TGTGCCAGCAGCTTATCGACTAGCGGGAGGGAGACCCAGTACTTC TRBJ2-5 - TRBV13 TRBD2
CATRDRGEANTEAFF TGTGCCACCCGGGACAGGGGGGAGGCGAACACTGAAGCTTTCTTT TRBJ1-1 - TRBV10-3 TRBD1
CASSPGQKVRYTF TGTGCCAGCAGCCCCGGACAGAAGGTGCGCTACACCTTC TRBJ1-2 - TRBV6-6 -
CASSGTYNEQFF TGTGCCAGCTCCGGGACTTACAATGAGCAGTTCTTC TRBJ2-1 - TRBV5-4 -
CASSLGLTDVQAAYTF TGTGCCAGCAGCTTAGGCCTCACGGATGTACAGGCGGCCTACACCTTC TRBJ1-2 few TRBV7-9 -
CASSRTGANTDTQYF TGTGCCAGCAGCCGGACAGGGGCCAACACAGATACGCAGTATTTT TRBJ2-3 once TRBV7-3 TRBD1
CASSTELKAFF TGTGCCAGCTCCACGGAGTTAAAAGCTTTCTTT TRBJ1-1 - TRBV18 -
CASRQSGKLFF TGTGCCAGCAGGCAGTCGGGAAAACTGTTTTTT TRBJ1-4 once TRBV6-5 -
CASSGGSYGYTF TGTGCCAGCAGCGGGGGTAGCTATGGCTACACCTTC TRBJ1-2 - TRBV4-2 -
CASSFGREGTIYF TGCGCCAGCAGCTTTGGGAGAGAGGGGACCATATATTTT TRBJ1-3 - TRBV5-1 -
CASSRRQAPTLNTEAFF TGTGCCAGCAGCCGGCGACAGGCGCCGACCTTGAACACTGAAGCTTTCTTT TRBJ1-1 - TRBV7-8 -
CASSGSEGETQYF TGTGCCAGTAGCGGGAGCGAAGGAGAGACCCAGTACTTC TRBJ2-5 - TRBV30 TRBD2
CASSIRQGANTEAFF TGTGCCAGTAGTATCCGACAGGGAGCGAACACTGAAGCTTTCTTT TRBJ1-1 - TRBV19 TRBD1
CASSLTPGAFEQYF TGTGCCAGCAGCTTAACGCCTGGGGCGTTCGAGCAGTACTTC TRBJ2-7 - TRBV11-1 -
CASMRTIGANVLTF TGTGCCAGTATGAGGACAATTGGGGCCAACGTCCTGACTTTC TRBJ2-6 - TRBV19 -
CASSLGRQREVFYEQFF TGCGCCAGCAGCTTGGGAAGGCAGCGGGAGGTGTTTTATGAGCAGTTCTTC TRBJ2-1 - TRBV5-1 TRBD2
CAISEGRGGEYQPQHF TGTGCCATCAGTGAGGGTCGGGGGGGCGAATATCAGCCCCAGCATTTT TRBJ1-5 - TRBV10-3 -
CASSNRWSSYEQYF TGTGCCAGTAGTAACAGATGGAGCTCCTACGAGCAGTACTTC TRBJ2-7 - TRBV19 -
CASSQDQRAGYYEQYF TGCGCCAGCAGCCAAGATCAACGAGCGGGGTACTACGAGCAGTACTTC TRBJ2-7 - TRBV4-3 TRBD2
CASSVLRGTSGGYTF TGTGCCAGCAGCGTCCTCAGGGGTACCTCAGGTGGCTACACCTTC TRBJ1-2 - TRBV7-2 -
CASSKMNLERYYEQYF TGTGCCAGCAGCAAAATGAATCTAGAGAGGTACTACGAGCAGTACTTC TRBJ2-7 - TRBV21-1 -
CASSSQRTGNTVNYGYTF TGTGCCAGCAGTTCACAGCGGACGGGCAATACAGTTAACTATGGCTACACCTTC TRBJ1-2 - TRBV27 -
CASSLERGVGEQFF TGCGCCAGCAGCTTGGAGCGGGGAGTGGGTGAGCAGTTCTTC TRBJ2-1 - TRBV5-1 TRBD2
CASSLQAGGQETQYF TGTGCCAGCAGCTTGCAAGCGGGGGGGCAAGAGACCCAGTACTTC TRBJ2-5 - TRBV5-4 TRBD2
CASSLGSSGNQETQYF TGTGCCAGCAGCTTAGGTTCTAGCGGCAACCAAGAGACCCAGTACTTC TRBJ2-5 - TRBV7-2 TRBD2
CSGSGQAGQETQYF TGCAGCGGATCCGGACAGGCGGGACAAGAGACCCAGTACTTC TRBJ2-5 - TRBV29-1 -
CASSPAGQAYEQYF TGTGCCAGCAGCCCAGCCGGACAGGCCTACGAGCAGTACTTC TRBJ2-7 - TRBV7-2 TRBD1
CASSDSPNTEAFF TGTGCCAGCAGTGATTCGCCGAACACTGAAGCTTTCTTT TRBJ1-1 - TRBV25-1 -
CASSYSQADTQYF TGTGCCAGCTCCTATTCCCAAGCAGATACGCAGTATTTT TRBJ2-3 - TRBV9 -
CASSVDSIYTEAFF TGTGCCAGCAGCGTGGACAGTATTTACACTGAAGCTTTCTTT TRBJ1-1 - TRBV9 -
CASQVDQEAPGQYF TGCGCCAGCCAGGTGGATCAGGAAGCCCCCGGGCAGTACTTC TRBJ2-7 once TRBV5-1 -
CASSLVRSGGEEQFF TGTGCCAGCAGCTTAGTGAGGTCCGGAGGTGAGGAGCAGTTCTTC TRBJ2-1 few TRBV7-2 -
CATKVGSNQPQHF TGTGCCACCAAGGTTGGTAGCAATCAGCCCCAGCATTTT TRBJ1-5 - TRBV19 -
CSVEDAPGSGGHNEQFF TGCAGCGTTGAAGATGCCCCGGGGAGCGGGGGTCATAATGAGCAGTTCTTC TRBJ2-1 - TRBV29-1 TRBD2
CASSAAASGRARYF TGTGCCAGCAGCGCCGCGGCTAGCGGGAGGGCCAGGTATTTT TRBJ2-3 - TRBV7-2 TRBD2
CASSQGTSGGPQETQYF TGCGCCAGCAGCCAAGGGACTAGCGGGGGACCTCAAGAGACCCAGTACTTC TRBJ2-5 - TRBV4-1 TRBD2
CASSQDPSGGYNTGELFF TGTGCCAGCAGCCAAGATCCCAGCGGGGGGTACAACACCGGGGAGCTGTTTTTT TRBJ2-2 - TRBV4-2 TRBD2
CASSLVQGAYGYTF TGTGCCAGCAGCTTAGTCCAGGGGGCCTATGGCTACACCTTC TRBJ1-2 - TRBV7-2 TRBD1
CASSLGVGSGANVLTF TGTGCCAGCAGCTTGGGCGTGGGCTCTGGGGCCAACGTCCTGACTTTC TRBJ2-6 - TRBV7-3 -